The 15 T cell receptor beta chains below come from one sample, sequenced in a study of OX40 agonist ivuxolimab in advanced cancers. Libraries were prepared by immunoSEQ multiplex PCR; TCRdb keeps only in-frame clonotypes and omits some of them. Among about 62,000 clones listed, 80% to 95% were seen once. Sequenced here: CD4+ or CD8+ T cells sorted from blood, sampled in a trial of the OX40 agonist ivuxolimab. These TCRs come from an adult with an advanced solid tumor such as melanoma, head and neck, liver or kidney cancer.

The chain joins TRBV4-3 to TRBJ2-1; 11 nucleotides line up with TRBD2. The CDR3 loop spans 15 amino acids. Trimming at V came to 1 base and at J to 4 bases, leaving 0 bases not matched to a gene. Per the germline V gene, CDR1 is LGHNA and CDR2 is YSLEER. CDR3: CASSQGTSGYNEQFF. The CDR3 bases are TGCGCCAGCAGCCAAGGGACTAGCGGGTACAATGAGCAGTTCTTC.

On this clone itself: The sample contains more than one DNA sequence encoding this CDR3. The V gene is TRBV19, the J gene TRBJ2-7; 9 bases line up with TRBD2. Germline CDR1 LNHDA, CDR2 SQIVND (reference sequence). Losses at the gene ends were 1 base for V and 5 bases for J; bases not matched to a gene: 0. CDR3 length: 13 amino acids. CDR3 in amino acids: CASSIASGDEQYF. DNA for the CDR3: TGTGCCAGTAGTATAGCTAGCGGGGACGAGCAGTACTTC.

The gene calls are TRBV7-2 and TRBJ2-1; D perhaps matches TRBD1 (6 bases). V was clipped by 1 base and J by 7 bases, with 8 bases between them. CDR3 size: 13 residues. Germline loops: CDR1 SGHTA, CDR2 FQGNSA. The CDR3 here is CASSLGQGNEQFF. DNA for the CDR3: TGTGCCAGCAGCTTAGGCCAGGGGAATGAGCAGTTCTTC.

The gene calls are TRBV11-2 and TRBJ2-1; 12 bases fit TRBD2. V shed 1 base and J 7 bases; nucleotides not matched to a gene: 8. This CDR3 is 17 amino acids long. Germline lookup yields CDR1 SGHAT and CDR2 FQNNGV. This chain's CDR3 is CASSLGMTSGRRNEQFF. DNA for the CDR3: TGTGCCAGCAGCTTAGGAATGACTAGCGGGAGAAGGAATGAGCAGTTCTTC.

The chain is built from TRBV7-9 and TRBJ2-5; 7 bases agree with TRBD2. The V segment lost 5 bases and the J segment 0 bases; nucleotides outside the gene matches: 3. Germline V gene lookup returns CDR1 SEHNR and CDR2 FQNEAQ (reference sequence). This CDR3 is 14 amino acids long. The CDR3 loop reads CASSRSGYQETQYF. In DNA form, the CDR3 reads TGTGCCAGCAGCCGTAGCGGGTACCAAGAGACCCAGTACTTC.

The rearrangement joins TRBV25-1 to TRBJ2-7; 9 bases fit TRBD2. The CDR3 sequence is 16 residues long. CDR1 is MGHDK, CDR2 SYGVNS, per germline. Germline trimming cut 3 bases from V and 4 bases from J; bases unmatched to any gene: 10. As DNA, the CDR3 is TGTGCCAGCAGTGATTGGGACGGGCTAGCGGGGTACGAGCAGTACTTC. This codes for CASSDWDGLAGYEQYF.

J is TRBJ2-5 and V is TRBV15; no clear D. V dropped 5 bases and J dropped 3 bases, with 16 bases sitting between them. The CDR3 contains 15 residues. Germline values: CDR1 LNHNV, CDR2 YYDKDF (reference sequence). The CDR3 reads CATSWNRAAEETQYF. For the CDR3, the DNA is TGTGCCACCAGCTGGAATAGGGCAGCAGAAGAGACCCAGTACTTC.

V and J are TRBV11-3 and TRBJ1-1, with TRBD1 matching 8 bases. Losses at the gene ends were 1 base for V and 0 bases for J; bases not matched to a gene: 4. The CDR3 loop spans 16 amino acids. Germline loops: CDR1 SGHNT, CDR2 YENEEA. Written as DNA, the CDR3 is TGTGCCAGCAGCTTAGGGGGGACAGGCATGAACACTGAAGCTTTCTTT. Protein sequence: CASSLGGTGMNTEAFF.

The chain couples TRBV5-6 to TRBJ2-3; no firm D call. With 2 bases removed from V and 4 bases from J, the gap between germline ends came to 5 bases. This CDR3 is 12 amino acids long. CDR1 SGHDT and CDR2 YYEEEE come from the germline V gene. This chain's CDR3 is CASSLGADTQYF. CDR3 DNA: TGTGCCAGCAGCTTAGGAGCAGATACGCAGTATTTT.

The rearrangement links TRBV7-6 to TRBJ1-1; 8 nucleotides align to TRBD1. There are 13 residues in the CDR3. J gave up 7 bases and V 6 bases, and 7 bases lay outside the gene matches. Per germline, CDR1 SGHVS and CDR2 FNYEAQ. This CDR3 reads CASSRTGTDEAFF. As DNA, the CDR3 is TGTGCCAGCAGTCGGACAGGGACGGATGAAGCTTTCTTT.

This sequence joins TRBV9 and TRBJ2-3; 7 bases align to TRBD2. The CDR3 totals 16 residues. From germline, CDR1 is SGDLS and CDR2 YYNGEE. V trimming: 4 bases; J trimming: 1 base; junction bases outside the gene matches: 9. CDR3 region: CASSPSSGGGTDTQYF. In nucleotides, the CDR3 is TGTGCCAGCAGCCCCTCTAGCGGAGGGGGCACAGATACGCAGTATTTT.

The chain has TRBV28 and TRBJ2-6, with D possibly matching TRBD2 (5 bases). The CDR3 sequence is 17 residues long. Trimming stripped 5 bases from V and 4 bases from J, with 18 bases between. Germline V CDR1 and CDR2: MDHEN, SYDVKM. Here the CDR3 reads CASSSDPAVPGANVLTF. CDR3 in DNA: TGTGCCAGCAGTAGCGACCCAGCGGTACCCGGGGCCAACGTCCTGACTTTC.

This clone was observed a handful of times. The chain carries TRBV4-2 and TRBJ1-1, with D hard to call. Germline values: CDR1 LGHNA, CDR2 YNFKEQ. V was cut by 1 base and J by 0 bases, with 6 bases left in between. The CDR3 is made up of 14 amino acids. For the CDR3, the DNA is TGTGCCAGCAGCCAAGGGCTGATGAACACTGAAGCTTTCTTT. Its protein product is CASSQGLMNTEAFF.

The chain is built from TRBV27 and TRBJ2-7; D gene ambiguous. Germline CDR1 is MNHEY and CDR2 is SMNVEV (reference sequence). V lost 8 bases to trimming and J lost 3 bases, with 11 bases between them. This CDR3 is built from 12 residues. Written as DNA, the CDR3 is TGTGCCAGCTCCCAGGATCTCTACGAGCAGTACTTC. Translated: CASSQDLYEQYF.

The chain recombines TRBV7-9 with TRBJ2-2, with D perhaps TRBD1 (6 bases). V lost 9 bases and J lost 1, with 9 bases in between. This CDR3 is 13 amino acids long. Germline-derived CDR1 and CDR2 are SEHNR and FQNEAQ (reference sequence). This chain's CDR3 is CASAGVNTGELFF. CDR3 bases: TGTGCCAGTGCAGGGGTGAACACCGGGGAGCTGTTTTTT.